This entry is about one T cell receptor (beta chain). V lost 0 bases and J 8 bases, leaving 13 bases between the germline ends. CDR1 is MGHRA, CDR2 YSYEKL, per germline. The CDR3 has 14 residues. These data belong to a study of control samples from healthy donors and cancer patients. Assay used: immunoSEQ multiplex PCR; TCRdb lists only in-frame clones, some missing. The repertoire has 150,000 to 200,000 clones, approximately 96% of them found once; the top ten carry approximately 1%. The sample comprised blood. This chain links TRBV4-1 with TRBJ1-1; D is uncertain. This TCR was sampled from a woman younger than 45 in good health. In DNA form, the CDR3 reads TGCGCCAGCAGCCAAGATCCACAGAAGTTAGAAGCTTTCTTT. Protein: CASSQDPQKLEAFF.